Detailed here is one T cell receptor beta chain. Its cognate antigen is unknown. TCRdb reanalysed the 5' RACE reads using MiXCR and keeps one entry per CDR3 protein. The sample shows about 170,000 distinct CDR3 sequences, roughly 13% of them seen only once. The entry originates in a study of T-cell memory formation after mild COVID-19. Whole-study results and caveats: Second-wave clones peaking on day 37 lacked confirmed SARS-CoV-2 specificity.

The V and J ends lost 8 bases and 3 bases, in that order; junction bases with no gene match: 4. The germline gives CDR1 MNHNS, CDR2 SASEGT. The CDR3 sequence is 13 residues long. Sequencing was done on a sample of PBMCs or a T cell subset sorted from them (not recorded which). V and J are TRBV6-1 and TRBJ2-3; 8 bases line up with TRBD2. The source is a man aged 18 to 30 who had mild COVID-19 (a few samples of this study predate the infection). Cell type and time point are not known. CDR3 amino acids: CASGTRGTDTQYF. The CDR3 DNA reads TGTGCCAGCGGGACTAGGGGAACAGATACGCAGTATTTT.